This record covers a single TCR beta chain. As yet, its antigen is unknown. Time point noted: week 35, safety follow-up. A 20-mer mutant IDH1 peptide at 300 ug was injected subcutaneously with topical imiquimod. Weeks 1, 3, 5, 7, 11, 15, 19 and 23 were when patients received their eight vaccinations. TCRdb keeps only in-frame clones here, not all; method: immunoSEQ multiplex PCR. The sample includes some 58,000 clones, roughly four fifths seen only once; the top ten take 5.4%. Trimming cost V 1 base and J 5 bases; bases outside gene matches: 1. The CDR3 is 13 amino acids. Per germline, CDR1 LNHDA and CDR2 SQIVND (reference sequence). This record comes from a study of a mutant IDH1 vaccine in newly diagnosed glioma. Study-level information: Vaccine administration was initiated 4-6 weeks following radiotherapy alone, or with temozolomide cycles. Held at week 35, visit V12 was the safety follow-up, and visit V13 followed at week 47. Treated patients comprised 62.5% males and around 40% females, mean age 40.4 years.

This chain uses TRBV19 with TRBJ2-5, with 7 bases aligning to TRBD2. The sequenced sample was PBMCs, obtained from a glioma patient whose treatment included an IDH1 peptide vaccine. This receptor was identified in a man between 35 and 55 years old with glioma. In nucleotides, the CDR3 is TGTGCCAGTAGTATAGCGGGGGGTGAGACCCAGTACTTC. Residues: CASSIAGGETQYF.